This T cell receptor (beta chain) was retrieved from a study of T cells in localized non-small cell lung cancer. Points from the study as a whole: It was uninvolved adjacent lung that showed the highest T cell clonality, exceeding tumor. Longer survival (overall) was linked to higher T cell density in blood. Sequencing, confined to only one tumor region, leaves heterogeneity possible. A median of 57 clones ranked among the top 100 in tumor appeared in adjacent lung.

Generated by immunoSEQ multiplex PCR, the TCRdb table keeps only in-frame clones and is missing some. Found here are 20,000 to 25,000 clones, roughly nine tenths of them singletons; the top ten hold roughly 23%. Comments on this clone: The target antigen is unknown.

CDR1 and CDR2 (germline): MGHRA, YSYEKL. CDR3 length: 17 amino acids. V was clipped by 6 bases and J by 9 bases; unmatched bases: 16. The clonotype originates from a man aged 40 to 70 with stage II squamous cell lung carcinoma. The chain combines TRBV4-1 with TRBJ2-1; 11 bases map to TRBD2. The sequencing here drew on PBMCs, taken before any cancer treatment. This CDR3 is CASRQTGTSGPRVEQFF. The CDR3 nucleotides are TGCGCCAGCAGACAAACCGGGACTAGCGGTCCTCGCGTTGAGCAGTTCTTC.